A single sample gave rise to the 2 T cell receptor beta chains below, sequenced in a study of blood T cell repertoires in COVID-19. Libraries were prepared by immunoSEQ multiplex PCR; TCRdb keeps only in-frame clonotypes and omits some of them. The sample gives around 100,000 clones, about 80% of which show up once; less than 35% is in the top ten. The specimen was peripheral blood. The receptors were sampled from a man aged 65-85 years with active or convalescent COVID-19.

This chain links TRBV28 with TRBJ1-1; D call uncertain. In germline, CDR1 is MDHEN, CDR2 SYDVKM. V was pared by 7 bases and J by 0 bases, with 9 bases between. The CDR3 is 13 amino acids. CDR3 protein: CASKAGMNTEAFF. The CDR3 region has the DNA TGTGCCAGCAAGGCGGGGATGAACACTGAAGCTTTCTTT.

This chain links TRBV3-1 (or the pseudogene TRBV3-2) with TRBJ1-2; D remains ambiguous. The CDR3 is 16 amino acids. CDR1 is LGHDT and CDR2 is YNNKEL in the germline V gene (reference sequence). V was pared by 0 bases and J by 0 bases, with 11 bases between. The CDR3 DNA follows: TGTGCCAGCAGCCAAGACCTCGTTGTATCTAACTATGGCTACACCTTC. Its translation: CASSQDLVVSNYGYTF.